The next 16 T cell receptor beta chains were all read from a single sample in a study of CXCR3-negative and CXCR3-positive naive CD8 T cells (dated by TCRdb to between 2018 and 2020). Instrument on record: NextSeq 550. The Human TCR Profiling Kit (MiLaboratory) was used to prepare UMI-labeled 5' RACE TRB cDNA libraries. TCRdb reprocessed the reads and assigns one entry to each CDR3 protein sequence, leaving out DNA. The sample table on file contains tens of thousands of distinct CDR3 sequences. The top ten constitute about 1% of the sample. The sequenced sample consisted of naive CXCR3- CD8+ T cells from blood. Explained via the paper, the cell subset or site label denotes: CD45RO-CCR7+CD27+CD95- naive CD8+ T cells lacking CXCR3 (TNR3-). The receptors originated from a human donor in good health. Some clones in this sample may be carry-over from other donors' samples.

The chain is built from TRBV2 and TRBJ2-3; the D call from TCRdb, TRBD1, cannot be confirmed without DNA. Germline assignment: CDR1 SNHLY and CDR2 FYNNEI. CDR3 length: 15 amino acids. CDR3 in amino acids: CASSPGDSVTDTQYF.

The chain recombines TRBV4-2 with TRBJ2-7; TCRdb selects TRBD2, and the lack of DNA leaves this call unchecked. The CDR3 contains 16 residues. In germline, CDR1 is LGHNA, CDR2 YNFKEQ. CDR3 sequence: CASSQDLAGGAEEQYF.

This chain links TRBV7-9 with TRBJ2-3; TCRdb indicates TRBD2, and absent DNA this call remains unverified. The germline CDR1 and CDR2 sequences are SEHNR and FQNEAQ (reference sequence). This CDR3 is 17 amino acids long. The CDR3 sequence: CASSFRPTSGGPDTQYF.

The V call is TRBV4-3, the J call TRBJ2-2. This CDR3 has 12 amino acids. Germline assignment: CDR1 LGHNA and CDR2 YSLEER. The CDR3 sequence: CASSHGSGELFF.

V and J are TRBV7-9 and TRBJ2-3; TCRdb gives TRBD2 as the D gene, but with no DNA this cannot be confirmed. Germline V gene data show CDR1 as SEHNR and CDR2 as FQNEAQ (reference sequence). The CDR3 spans 16 residues. The CDR3 is CASSPQVAERGDTQYF.

The chain uses TRBV19 and TRBJ1-1. The CDR3 is 14 amino acids. Germline V gene sequence: CDR1 LNHDA, CDR2 SQIVND (reference sequence). The chain's CDR3 is CASSISPRAVEAFF.

The CDR3 here is CSVEPAGAPHSTDTQYF. This sequence joins TRBV29-1 and TRBJ2-3; TCRdb picks TRBD1, but there is no DNA to check that call. CDR1 is SQVTM and CDR2 is ANQGSEA in the germline V gene. This CDR3 region has 17 residues.

V usage is TRBV28 and J usage is TRBJ2-7; TCRdb outputs TRBD2, but without DNA this stays unchecked. CDR3 length equals 13 residues. CDR1 is MDHEN and CDR2 is SYDVKM in the germline V gene. Here the CDR3 reads CAAEGRDTYEQYF.

The V gene is TRBV13, the J gene TRBJ1-1; absent DNA, TCRdb's TRBD1 call cannot be checked. The germline V gene has CDR1 PRHDT and CDR2 FYEKMQ (reference sequence). The CDR3 spans 18 residues. The chain's CDR3 is CASSSTIPTGKWDTEAFF.

V gene TRBV4-3 combines with J gene TRBJ2-7; TCRdb reports TRBD1, a call that lacks DNA to check it against. CDR1 and CDR2 from the germline V gene are LGHNA and YSLEER. The CDR3 covers 15 residues. Here the CDR3 reads CASSQDRDGGYEQYF.

The CDR3 region is CASSQLSLGEQYF. This chain connects TRBV14 to TRBJ2-7; TCRdb proposes TRBD1, but this gene call is untestable without DNA. CDR1 and CDR2 (germline): SGHDN, FVKESK. This CDR3 is 13 amino acids long.

V is TRBV29-1 and J is TRBJ2-7; the D call of TRBD2 rests on TCRdb alone, since no DNA is present to check it. In germline, CDR1 is SQVTM, CDR2 ANQGSEA. This CDR3 has 13 residues. The CDR3 sequence is CSVTSGSSYEQYF.

The V gene is TRBV27, the J gene TRBJ1-5; TCRdb returns TRBD1, unconfirmable since there is no DNA. This CDR3 has 13 residues. The germline gives CDR1 MNHEY, CDR2 SMNVEV (reference sequence). CDR3 residues: CASGAGSQQPQHF.

The gene calls are TRBV7-9 and TRBJ2-7; TCRdb reports TRBD1, a call that lacks DNA to check it against. This CDR3 has 17 amino acids. Germline V gives CDR1 SEHNR, CDR2 FQNEAQ (reference sequence). The chain's CDR3 is CASSPGQGVSLGYEQYF.

This rearrangement joins TRBV20-1 to TRBJ1-2. The CDR3 sequence is 12 residues long. Germline CDR1 reads DFQATT; CDR2 reads SNEGSKA (reference sequence). This CDR3 is CSPGGLNYGYTF.

The rearrangement links TRBV7-9 to TRBJ1-4; with no DNA, the TCRdb D assignment of TRBD1 cannot be verified. The germline V gene encodes CDR1 SEHNR and CDR2 FQNEAQ (reference sequence). This CDR3 has 15 amino acids. The CDR3: CASSLSTRQPEKLFF.